The entry below describes one T cell receptor beta chain. Its antigen remains unidentified. The sequence runs out 3 residues before the end of the CDR3; the remainder is reconstructed from the germline J gene. Germline loops: CDR1 GTSNPN, CDR2 SVGIG (reference sequence). This CDR3 has 14 amino acids. Cervical HPV DNA detected by MY09/MY11 PCR, typed by dot-blot. These data belong to a study of T cells in women clearing cervical HPV infection. Across the whole study: Case blood was drawn when the lesion was first found; control blood after infection became undetectable.

General study points: Cases and controls were distinguished at AUC approximately 0.81 by richness and V genes.

TCRdb's table, derived via immunoSEQ multiplex PCR, lists solely in-frame clones and lacks some. Reported are 15,000 to 20,000 clones; the ten largest clones contain roughly a sixth. The genes are TRBV30 and TRBJ1-4; D remains ambiguous. The source of this sequence is a woman aged 18-70 years with a cervical HPV16 infection that either progressed to CIN3+ or cleared (not recorded which). Sequencing was done on a sample of blood buffy coat. The sequenced part of the CDR3 DNA is TGTGCCTGGATGCTGAGCTCCTATAATTCACCA. Encoded protein: CAWMLSSYNSP. The full CDR3 reads CAWMLSSYNSPLFF.